The rows below give T cell receptor beta chains drawn from one sample of a study of cytomegalovirus exposure and HLA in healthy donors. Only in-frame clones appear in the TCRdb table, and some are missing; sequencing was by immunoSEQ multiplex PCR. The data hold 90,000 to 120,000 clones, with around 73% observed a single time. The sequenced sample consisted of PBMCs. All receptors derive from a woman between 40 and 50 years old in good health and CMV-seronegative. Each CDR3 is given with its conserved first and last residue. Fields, in order: V gene, clone size, D gene, J gene, CDR3 DNA, CDR3 protein. The D gene is left open where the match is weak. Part of the rows lack a size; the others show once, few, many or a class for expanded clones.

v_gene: TRBV7-9; abundance: -; d_gene: -; j_gene: TRBJ1-1; CDR3nt: TGTGCCAGCAGCTTCCAGGGCAATACGAGAACTGAAGCTTTCTTT; CDR3aa: CASSFQGNTRTEAFF
v_gene: TRBV2; abundance: once; d_gene: -; j_gene: TRBJ2-1; CDR3nt: TGTGCCAGCAGTGGGAGTGCCAGCTACAATGAGCAGTTCTTC; CDR3aa: CASSGSASYNEQFF
v_gene: TRBV28; abundance: -; d_gene: TRBD1; j_gene: TRBJ1-1; CDR3nt: TGTGCCAGCAGCTCTCGGACAGGGGTGTTAGAGTACACTGAAGCTTTCTTT; CDR3aa: CASSSRTGVLEYTEAFF
v_gene: TRBV25-1; abundance: -; d_gene: -; j_gene: TRBJ2-1; CDR3nt: TGTGCCAGCCTACCAGCCAGGGGAAATGAGCAGTTCTTC; CDR3aa: CASLPARGNEQFF
v_gene: TRBV4-3; abundance: -; d_gene: -; j_gene: TRBJ1-4; CDR3nt: TGCGCCAGCAGCCAAGACATCGCCGCGCAGGAACTGTTTTTT; CDR3aa: CASSQDIAAQELFF
v_gene: TRBV5-6; abundance: -; d_gene: -; j_gene: TRBJ1-1; CDR3nt: TGTGCCAGCAGCTGCGTCTTATTCGAGGGCAGGACTGAAGCTTTCTTT; CDR3aa: CASSCVLFEGRTEAFF
v_gene: TRBV21-1; abundance: -; d_gene: -; j_gene: TRBJ1-5; CDR3nt: TGTGCCAGCAGCATGGGGGCTGGATGGCATCAGCCCCAGCATTTT; CDR3aa: CASSMGAGWHQPQHF
v_gene: TRBV6-5; abundance: few; d_gene: -; j_gene: TRBJ2-7; CDR3nt: TGTGCCAGCAGTCACCCCTCAGGGTACGACTACGAGCAGTACTTC; CDR3aa: CASSHPSGYDYEQYF
v_gene: TRBV28; abundance: -; d_gene: -; j_gene: TRBJ2-1; CDR3nt: TGTGCCAGCAGTTTATTTGGGGGGACAGTCTCCAATGAGCAGTTCTTC; CDR3aa: CASSLFGGTVSNEQFF
v_gene: TRBV2; abundance: -; d_gene: -; j_gene: TRBJ2-7; CDR3nt: TGTGCCAGCATGACTCACGGGGTTTACGAGCAGTACTTC; CDR3aa: CASMTHGVYEQYF
v_gene: TRBV5-4; abundance: -; d_gene: TRBD2; j_gene: TRBJ2-1; CDR3nt: TGTGCCAGCAGCTTCGGACTAGCGGTCACAAACTACAATGAGCAGTTCTTC; CDR3aa: CASSFGLAVTNYNEQFF
v_gene: TRBV29-1; abundance: -; d_gene: -; j_gene: TRBJ1-2; CDR3nt: TGCAGCGTTCCCAGGGAGGTGGGGAACTATGGCTACACCTTC; CDR3aa: CSVPREVGNYGYTF
v_gene: TRBV9; abundance: -; d_gene: -; j_gene: TRBJ1-1; CDR3nt: TGTGCCAGCAGCGCAGACACTGAAGCTTTCTTT; CDR3aa: CASSADTEAFF
v_gene: TRBV6-1; abundance: once; d_gene: -; j_gene: TRBJ2-5; CDR3nt: TGTGCCAGCAGCCCAAACCGGGACAAACAAGAGACCCAGTACTTC; CDR3aa: CASSPNRDKQETQYF
v_gene: TRBV5-4; abundance: -; d_gene: -; j_gene: TRBJ2-1; CDR3nt: TGTGCCAGCAGCTTGGGGTTGAGTGGTGAGCAGTTCTTC; CDR3aa: CASSLGLSGEQFF
v_gene: TRBV7-8; abundance: -; d_gene: -; j_gene: TRBJ2-1; CDR3nt: TGTGCCAGCAGCTTATCAGATGAGCAGTTCTTC; CDR3aa: CASSLSDEQFF
v_gene: TRBV5-1; abundance: -; d_gene: -; j_gene: TRBJ2-7; CDR3nt: TGCGCCAGCAGCTTGGTAGGGAGCCTCGAGCAGTACTTC; CDR3aa: CASSLVGSLEQYF
v_gene: TRBV5-1; abundance: -; d_gene: -; j_gene: TRBJ1-1; CDR3nt: TGCGCCAGCAGCTTAGTGGGGGGAGACACTGAAGCTTTCTTT; CDR3aa: CASSLVGGDTEAFF
v_gene: TRBV29-1; abundance: -; d_gene: TRBD2; j_gene: TRBJ2-1; CDR3nt: TGCAGCGTTGAAGATCCAGTCGGGAGGGCCTATTCCTACAATGAGCAGTTCTTC; CDR3aa: CSVEDPVGRAYSYNEQFF
v_gene: TRBV6-5; abundance: -; d_gene: -; j_gene: TRBJ1-2; CDR3nt: TGTGCCAGCGGGGGCATAAACTATGGCTACACCTTC; CDR3aa: CASGGINYGYTF
v_gene: TRBV7-2; abundance: few; d_gene: -; j_gene: TRBJ2-1; CDR3nt: TGTGCCAGCAGCTTCCAGGGCGGCAATGAGCAGTTCTTC; CDR3aa: CASSFQGGNEQFF
v_gene: TRBV7-2; abundance: -; d_gene: -; j_gene: TRBJ2-7; CDR3nt: TGCGCCAGCAGCTTAGCTAACAGCTACGAGCAGTACTTC; CDR3aa: CASSLANSYEQYF
v_gene: TRBV27; abundance: few; d_gene: TRBD1; j_gene: TRBJ2-1; CDR3nt: TGTGCCAGCAGTTGGGGACAGCTGTTGAACAATGAGCAGTTCTTC; CDR3aa: CASSWGQLLNNEQFF
v_gene: TRBV29-1; abundance: -; d_gene: -; j_gene: TRBJ2-5; CDR3nt: TGCAGCGTTCCTAGGGCATCTCCTGGTTTTTTCCGCGGGAAACAAGAGACCCAGTACTTC; CDR3aa: CSVPRASPGFFRGKQETQYF
v_gene: TRBV7-2; abundance: -; d_gene: TRBD1; j_gene: TRBJ1-1; CDR3nt: TGTGCCAGCAGCTTCACCGGGACAGTTAACACTGAAGCTTTCTTT; CDR3aa: CASSFTGTVNTEAFF
v_gene: TRBV13; abundance: -; d_gene: -; j_gene: TRBJ2-7; CDR3nt: TGTGCCAGCAGCTCCCCAGGACTATACGAGCAGTACTTC; CDR3aa: CASSSPGLYEQYF
v_gene: TRBV7-9; abundance: once; d_gene: TRBD1; j_gene: TRBJ2-7; CDR3nt: TGTGCCAGCAGCTTACCCGGACCCCAGGGGGACTACGAGCAGTACTTC; CDR3aa: CASSLPGPQGDYEQYF
v_gene: TRBV4-1; abundance: few; d_gene: -; j_gene: TRBJ1-1; CDR3nt: TGCGCCAGCAGCCAAGGGATAGGGGAGAACACTGAAGCTTTCTTT; CDR3aa: CASSQGIGENTEAFF
v_gene: TRBV7-3; abundance: -; d_gene: -; j_gene: TRBJ1-2; CDR3nt: TGTGCCAGCAGCCACGAAACGACAGAAGGCTACACCTTC; CDR3aa: CASSHETTEGYTF
v_gene: TRBV5-6; abundance: -; d_gene: TRBD2; j_gene: TRBJ2-1; CDR3nt: TGTGCCAGCAGCTCGGTACTAGCGCTCCATGGGGGAAATGAGCAGTTCTTC; CDR3aa: CASSSVLALHGGNEQFF
v_gene: TRBV4-2; abundance: -; d_gene: TRBD1; j_gene: TRBJ2-5; CDR3nt: TGTGCCAGCAGCCAAGAAGAGACAGGGCTTGAGGGAGAGACCCAGTACTTC; CDR3aa: CASSQEETGLEGETQYF
v_gene: TRBV28; abundance: once; d_gene: TRBD1; j_gene: TRBJ1-3; CDR3nt: TGTGCCAGGATAGTGGGACAGCCTAGAAACACCATATATTTT; CDR3aa: CARIVGQPRNTIYF
v_gene: TRBV28; abundance: -; d_gene: TRBD1; j_gene: TRBJ1-6; CDR3nt: TGTGCCAGCAGTTTACAGCAGGGGGACAATTCACCCCTCCACTTT; CDR3aa: CASSLQQGDNSPLHF
v_gene: TRBV6-6; abundance: -; d_gene: -; j_gene: TRBJ1-1; CDR3nt: TGTGCCAGCCTCCAGGGCCTACGTTCCACTGAAGCTTTCTTT; CDR3aa: CASLQGLRSTEAFF
v_gene: TRBV30; abundance: few; d_gene: -; j_gene: TRBJ1-5; CDR3nt: TGTGCCTGGAGGACAGGCAATCAGCCCCAGCATTTT; CDR3aa: CAWRTGNQPQHF
v_gene: TRBV19; abundance: -; d_gene: -; j_gene: TRBJ2-7; CDR3nt: TGTGCCAGTAGTATAGGTTCCGGCAGGGCCCACGAGCAGTACTTC; CDR3aa: CASSIGSGRAHEQYF
v_gene: TRBV19; abundance: -; d_gene: TRBD1; j_gene: TRBJ1-5; CDR3nt: TGTGCCAGTAGTATCGCGTATAGGACAGGGTATCAGCCCCAGCATTTT; CDR3aa: CASSIAYRTGYQPQHF
v_gene: TRBV4-2; abundance: -; d_gene: -; j_gene: TRBJ1-2; CDR3nt: TGTGCCAGCAGCCAAGACCGTTCGCTCGGGAACTATGGCTACACCTTC; CDR3aa: CASSQDRSLGNYGYTF
v_gene: TRBV2; abundance: -; d_gene: -; j_gene: TRBJ2-6; CDR3nt: TGTGCCAGCATCAGGGGCCGCGGTAGTTTGCAGGGGGCCAACGTCCTGACTTTC; CDR3aa: CASIRGRGSLQGANVLTF
v_gene: TRBV7-3; abundance: -; d_gene: -; j_gene: TRBJ1-1; CDR3nt: TGTGCCAGCAGCTCACAGGGAAACACTGAAGCTTTCTTT; CDR3aa: CASSSQGNTEAFF
v_gene: TRBV29-1; abundance: -; d_gene: -; j_gene: TRBJ2-1; CDR3nt: TGCAGCGTTGTTACAGGGAACGAGAATGAGCAGTTCTTC; CDR3aa: CSVVTGNENEQFF
v_gene: TRBV19; abundance: -; d_gene: -; j_gene: TRBJ1-1; CDR3nt: TGTGCCAGTAGTCTAGGACGGGGCACTGAAGCTTTCTTT; CDR3aa: CASSLGRGTEAFF
v_gene: TRBV27; abundance: -; d_gene: -; j_gene: TRBJ1-2; CDR3nt: TGTGCCAGCAGTTTATCGTCGGCAGGCAACTATGGCTACACCTTC; CDR3aa: CASSLSSAGNYGYTF
v_gene: TRBV4-1; abundance: few; d_gene: -; j_gene: TRBJ2-1; CDR3nt: TGCGCCAGCAGCCAAGGGGCAGGGGGGTCCTACAATGAGCAGTTCTTC; CDR3aa: CASSQGAGGSYNEQFF
v_gene: TRBV6-5; abundance: few; d_gene: -; j_gene: TRBJ1-4; CDR3nt: TGTGCCAGCAGTTGGAACAGGGTTGAAAAACTGTTTTTT; CDR3aa: CASSWNRVEKLFF
v_gene: TRBV7-2; abundance: -; d_gene: TRBD1; j_gene: TRBJ2-1; CDR3nt: TGTGCCAGCAGCTCGTCCGGACAGGGGATGTATGAGCAGTTCTTC; CDR3aa: CASSSSGQGMYEQFF
v_gene: TRBV4-3; abundance: -; d_gene: -; j_gene: TRBJ1-2; CDR3nt: TGCGCCAGCAGCCCTTCCTTGGCAGGGCAGCTTTATGGCTACACCTTC; CDR3aa: CASSPSLAGQLYGYTF
v_gene: TRBV18; abundance: -; d_gene: -; j_gene: TRBJ2-7; CDR3nt: TGTGCCAGCTCACCGGACAGTTCCTACGAGCAGTACTTC; CDR3aa: CASSPDSSYEQYF
v_gene: TRBV11-2; abundance: -; d_gene: TRBD2; j_gene: TRBJ2-4; CDR3nt: TGTGCCAGCAGCTCGGGACTAGCGGGAGCCAAAAACATTCAGTACTTC; CDR3aa: CASSSGLAGAKNIQYF
v_gene: TRBV5-4; abundance: -; d_gene: -; j_gene: TRBJ1-6; CDR3nt: TGTGCCAGCAGCTTGGACGGCAGGAACAATTCACCCCTCCACTTT; CDR3aa: CASSLDGRNNSPLHF
v_gene: TRBV4-3; abundance: -; d_gene: -; j_gene: TRBJ1-5; CDR3nt: TGCGCCAGCAGCCAAGATCGGCTTTGGGGGCGCGAGCCCCAGCATTTT; CDR3aa: CASSQDRLWGREPQHF
v_gene: TRBV7-9; abundance: -; d_gene: -; j_gene: TRBJ2-7; CDR3nt: TGTGCCAGCAGCCGCTCCGGTAGTTCGTTCGACGAGCAGTACTTC; CDR3aa: CASSRSGSSFDEQYF